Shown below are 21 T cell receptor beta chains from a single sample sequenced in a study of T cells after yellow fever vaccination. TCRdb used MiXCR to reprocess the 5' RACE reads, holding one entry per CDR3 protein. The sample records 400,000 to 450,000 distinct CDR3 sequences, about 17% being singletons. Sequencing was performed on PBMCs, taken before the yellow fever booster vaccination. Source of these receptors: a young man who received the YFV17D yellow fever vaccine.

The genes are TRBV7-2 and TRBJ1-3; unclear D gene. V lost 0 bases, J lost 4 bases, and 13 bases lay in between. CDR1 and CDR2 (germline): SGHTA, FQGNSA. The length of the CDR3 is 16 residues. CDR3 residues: CASSLARVGSGNTIYF. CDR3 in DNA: TGTGCCAGCAGCTTAGCCCGGGTGGGCTCAGGAAACACCATATATTTT.

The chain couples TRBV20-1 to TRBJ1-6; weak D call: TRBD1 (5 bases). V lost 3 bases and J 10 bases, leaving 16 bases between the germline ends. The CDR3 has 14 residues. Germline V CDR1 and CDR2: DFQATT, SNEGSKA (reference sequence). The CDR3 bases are TGCAGTGCTAGGGCCGACAGCCTGGGGTCACCCCTCCACTTT. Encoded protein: CSARADSLGSPLHF.

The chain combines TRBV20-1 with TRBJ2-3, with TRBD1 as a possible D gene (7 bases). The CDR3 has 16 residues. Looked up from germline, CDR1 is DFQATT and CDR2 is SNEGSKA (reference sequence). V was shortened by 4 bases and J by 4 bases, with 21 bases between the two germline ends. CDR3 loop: CSATQGGRGPADTQYF. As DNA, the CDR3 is TGCAGTGCTACCCAGGGAGGAAGGGGGCCCGCAGATACGCAGTATTTT.

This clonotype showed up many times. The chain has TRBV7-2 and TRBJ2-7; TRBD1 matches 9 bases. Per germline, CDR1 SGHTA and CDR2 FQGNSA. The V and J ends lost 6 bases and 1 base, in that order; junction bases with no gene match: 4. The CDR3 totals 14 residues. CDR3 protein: CASRPGQGSYEQYF. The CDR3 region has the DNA TGTGCCAGCAGGCCGGGACAGGGATCCTACGAGCAGTACTTC. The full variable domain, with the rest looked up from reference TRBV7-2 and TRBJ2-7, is GAGVSQSPSNKVTEKGKDVELRCDPISGHTALYWYRQSLGQGLEFLIYFQGNSAPDKSGLPSDRFSAERTGGSVSTLTIQRTQQEDSAVYLCASRPGQGSYEQYFGPGTRLTVT.

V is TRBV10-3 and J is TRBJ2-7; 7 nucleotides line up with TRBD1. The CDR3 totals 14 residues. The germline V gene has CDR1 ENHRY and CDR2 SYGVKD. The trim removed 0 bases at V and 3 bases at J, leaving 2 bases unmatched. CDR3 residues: CAISESGQFYEQYF. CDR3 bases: TGTGCCATCAGTGAGTCGGGACAGTTCTACGAGCAGTACTTC.

The DNA for the CDR3 is TGCGCCAGCAGCTTGGCCCTGGGGACGAACACTGAAGCTTTCTTT. This sequence encodes CASSLALGTNTEAFF. The V call is TRBV5-1, the J call TRBJ1-1, with a tentative D call TRBD1 (5 bases). Germline CDR1 is SGHRS and CDR2 is YFSETQ. The V and J ends lost 0 bases and 1 base respectively, with 10 bases between them. The CDR3 sequence is 15 residues long.

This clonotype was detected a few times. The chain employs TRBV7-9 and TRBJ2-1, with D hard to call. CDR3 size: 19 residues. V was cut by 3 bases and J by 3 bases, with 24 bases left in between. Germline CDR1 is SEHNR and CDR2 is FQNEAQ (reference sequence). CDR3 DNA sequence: TGTGCCAGCAGCTTCTCCCCCCTCTTGGCACGGCTCGTCTACAATGAGCAGTTCTTC. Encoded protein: CASSFSPLLARLVYNEQFF.

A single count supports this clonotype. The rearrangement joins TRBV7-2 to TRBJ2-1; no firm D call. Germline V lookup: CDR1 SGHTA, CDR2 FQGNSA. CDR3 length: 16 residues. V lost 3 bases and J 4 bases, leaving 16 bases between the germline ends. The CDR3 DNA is TGTGCCAGCAGCTTTTTTTCACCGGAACTTTACAATGAGCAGTTCTTC. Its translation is CASSFFSPELYNEQFF.

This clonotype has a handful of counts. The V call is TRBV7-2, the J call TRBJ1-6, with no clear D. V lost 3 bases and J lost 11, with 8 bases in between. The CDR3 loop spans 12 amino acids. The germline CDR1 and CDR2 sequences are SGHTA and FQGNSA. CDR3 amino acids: CASSFSGAPLHF. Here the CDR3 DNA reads TGTGCCAGCAGCTTTAGTGGTGCACCCCTCCACTTT.

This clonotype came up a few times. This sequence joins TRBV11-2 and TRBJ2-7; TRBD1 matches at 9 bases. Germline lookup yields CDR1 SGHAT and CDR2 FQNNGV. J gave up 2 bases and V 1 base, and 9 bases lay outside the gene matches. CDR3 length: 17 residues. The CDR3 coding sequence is TGTGCCAGCAGCTTAGGACAGGGGGAATACTTCACCTACGAGCAGTACTTC. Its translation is CASSLGQGEYFTYEQYF.

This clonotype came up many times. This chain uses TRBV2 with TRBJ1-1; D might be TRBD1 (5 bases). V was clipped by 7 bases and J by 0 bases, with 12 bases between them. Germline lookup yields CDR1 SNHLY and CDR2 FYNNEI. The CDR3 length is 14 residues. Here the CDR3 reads CASKIDRLNTEAFF. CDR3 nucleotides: TGTGCCAGCAAAATCGACAGATTGAACACTGAAGCTTTCTTT.

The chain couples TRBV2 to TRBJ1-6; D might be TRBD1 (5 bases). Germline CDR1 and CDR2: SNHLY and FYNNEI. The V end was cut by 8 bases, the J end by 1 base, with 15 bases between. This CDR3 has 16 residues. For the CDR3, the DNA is TGTGCCAGCTCCCGGGGCGATCGGTCCTATAATTCACCCCTCCACTTT. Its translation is CASSRGDRSYNSPLHF.

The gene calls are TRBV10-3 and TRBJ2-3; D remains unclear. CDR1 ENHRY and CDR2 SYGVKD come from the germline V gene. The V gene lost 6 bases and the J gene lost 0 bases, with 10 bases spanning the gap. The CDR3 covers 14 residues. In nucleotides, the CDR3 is TGTGCCATCAGCCTACAGAGCAGCACAGATACGCAGTATTTT. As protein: CAISLQSSTDTQYF.

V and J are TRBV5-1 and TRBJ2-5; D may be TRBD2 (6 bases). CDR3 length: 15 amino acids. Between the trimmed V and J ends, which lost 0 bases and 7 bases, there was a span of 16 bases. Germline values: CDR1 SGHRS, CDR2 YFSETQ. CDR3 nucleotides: TGCGCCAGCAGCTTGGAACCTAGCGAATCGGGGACCCAGTACTTC. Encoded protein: CASSLEPSESGTQYF.

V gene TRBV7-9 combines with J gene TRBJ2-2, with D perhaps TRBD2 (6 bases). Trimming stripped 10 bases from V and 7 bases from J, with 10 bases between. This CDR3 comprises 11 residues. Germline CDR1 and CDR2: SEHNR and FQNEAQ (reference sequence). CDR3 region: CAIRAGGELFF. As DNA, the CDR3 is TGTGCCATACGAGCGGGCGGGGAGCTGTTTTTT.

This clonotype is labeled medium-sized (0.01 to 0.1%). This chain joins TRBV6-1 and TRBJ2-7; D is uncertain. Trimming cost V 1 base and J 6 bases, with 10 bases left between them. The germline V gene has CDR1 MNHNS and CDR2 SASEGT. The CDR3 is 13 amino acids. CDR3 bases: TGTGCCAGCAGTGAAGGGGCAGTCCTCGAGCAGTACGTC. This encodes CASSEGAVLEQYV.

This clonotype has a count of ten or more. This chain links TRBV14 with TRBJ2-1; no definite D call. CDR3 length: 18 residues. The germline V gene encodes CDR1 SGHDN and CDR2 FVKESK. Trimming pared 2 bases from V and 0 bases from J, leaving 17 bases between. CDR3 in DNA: TGTGCCAGCAGCCAATATACGGGCGGTTCGAGCTCCTACAATGAGCAGTTCTTC. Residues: CASSQYTGGSSSYNEQFF.

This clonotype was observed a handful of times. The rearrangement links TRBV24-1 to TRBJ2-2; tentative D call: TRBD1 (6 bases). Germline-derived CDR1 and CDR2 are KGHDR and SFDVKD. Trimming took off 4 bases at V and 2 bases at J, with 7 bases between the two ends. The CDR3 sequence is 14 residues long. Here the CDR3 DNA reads TGTGCCACCAGTGAGGGGACAAACACCGGGGAGCTGTTTTTT. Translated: CATSEGTNTGELFF.

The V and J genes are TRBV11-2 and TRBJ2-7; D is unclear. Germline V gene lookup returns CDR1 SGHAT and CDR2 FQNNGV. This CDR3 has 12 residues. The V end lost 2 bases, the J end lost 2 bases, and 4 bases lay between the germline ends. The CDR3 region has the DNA TGTGCCAGCAGCTTACACACCTACGAGCAGTACTTC. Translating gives CASSLHTYEQYF.

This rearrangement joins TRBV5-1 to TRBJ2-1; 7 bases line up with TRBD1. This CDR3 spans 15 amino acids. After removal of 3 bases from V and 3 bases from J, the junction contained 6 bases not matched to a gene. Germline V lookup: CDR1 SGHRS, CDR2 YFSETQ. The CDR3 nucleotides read TGCGCCAGCAGCTACTATACAGGGGTCTACAATGAGCAGTTCTTC. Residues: CASSYYTGVYNEQFF.

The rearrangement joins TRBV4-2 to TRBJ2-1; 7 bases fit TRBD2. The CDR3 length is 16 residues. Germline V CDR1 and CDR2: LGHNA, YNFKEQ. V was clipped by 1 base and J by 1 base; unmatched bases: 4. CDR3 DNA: TGTGCCAGCAGCCAAGTTAACGGGGGGTCCTACAATGAGCAGTTCTTC. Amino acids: CASSQVNGGSYNEQFF.